The sequence of this T cell receptor beta chain was determined in a study of identical twins. A universal primer site came from template switching; cDNA carried unique molecular identifiers. A single record per CDR3 protein comes from TCRdb applying MiXCR to the 5' RACE reads. The sample carries just over 450,000 distinct CDR3 sequences, 12% to 15% recorded once. Trimming shortened V by 4 bases and J by 2 bases, and 18 bases separated the two germline ends. The CDR3 runs to 17 residues. Germline CDR1 is SGHDT and CDR2 is YYEEEE. In addition, the sample was reused for a study of yellow fever vaccine responses in identical twins.

The chain couples TRBV5-6 to TRBJ2-2; D not resolved. Sequencing input: CD4+ T cells sorted from blood. The sequence came from a woman between 18 and 30 years old in good health. The DNA of the CDR3 is TGTGCCAGCAGCCGGACGAAAAAGGGATTTAACACCGGGGAGCTGTTTTTT. This gives the protein CASSRTKKGFNTGELFF.